This T cell receptor beta chain was found in a study of blood T cell repertoires in COVID-19. Study summary: Samples of COVID-19 (acute and convalescent) were obtained from the United States, Italy and Spain. T cells, B-cell-depleted T cells, or PBMCs supplied cDNA or gDNA.

Original handling: Amplified reference gene primers provided the basis for estimating nucleated cell counts. Only in-frame clones appear in the TCRdb table, and some are missing; sequencing was by immunoSEQ multiplex PCR. Clone size and the V and J calls come from that table; the DNA yielded D and trimming. The table has about 250,000 clones, around 88% seen once. The trim removed 4 bases at V and 4 bases at J, leaving 6 bases unmatched. Germline V lookup: CDR1 SGHRS, CDR2 YFSETQ. There are 14 residues in the CDR3. V usage is TRBV5-1 and J usage is TRBJ1-1; 8 nucleotides match TRBD1. The TCR was taken from an elderly man with acute or convalescent COVID-19. Source material: peripheral blood. The CDR3 DNA follows: TGCGCCAGCAGCCCAGGACAGGGCCTCACTGAAGCTTTCTTT. Its translation: CASSPGQGLTEAFF.